This section outlines one TCR beta chain sequence together with its context. The antigen remains undetermined. This sample was included in a study of molecular identifiers for immune sequencing clone quantification. Study at large: In the replicates, RNA derived from around 20,000 or 100,000 naive CD8 cells was divided into five parts, and four were sequenced. Findings and limits, study-wide: Spike-in Jurkat TCR RNA from a single cell reportedly registered among about a million naive cells. The share of molecules held by clones above 20 RNA copies was over 97% in effector cells and under 1% in naive cells.

The CDR3 is 13 amino acids. V lost 5 bases to trimming and J lost 6 bases, with 15 bases between them. CDR1 SGHNT and CDR2 YYREEE come from the germline V gene (reference sequence). Each CDR3 protein is one row after TCRdb ran MiXCR on the PCR reads. The sample has roughly 630,000 distinct CDR3 sequences, roughly 23% seen once; the top ten hold 0.6% to 0.9%. Sorting defined naive CD8 T cells as CD8+CD4-CCR7+CD45RA+. The sequence derives from a human donor in good health. Some libraries in this study had Jurkat cell RNA spiked in. The chain uses TRBV5-4 and TRBJ2-7, with D tentatively TRBD1 (5 bases). Sequences were obtained from naive CD8+ T cells from blood, with Jurkat cell RNA spiked in. The subset denotes: FACS-sorted CD8+CD4-CCR7+CD45RA+ naive T cells. CDR3 bases: TGTGCCAGCAGGCCCTCCAGGGCTGGCGAGCAGTACTTC. Translated: CASRPSRAGEQYF.